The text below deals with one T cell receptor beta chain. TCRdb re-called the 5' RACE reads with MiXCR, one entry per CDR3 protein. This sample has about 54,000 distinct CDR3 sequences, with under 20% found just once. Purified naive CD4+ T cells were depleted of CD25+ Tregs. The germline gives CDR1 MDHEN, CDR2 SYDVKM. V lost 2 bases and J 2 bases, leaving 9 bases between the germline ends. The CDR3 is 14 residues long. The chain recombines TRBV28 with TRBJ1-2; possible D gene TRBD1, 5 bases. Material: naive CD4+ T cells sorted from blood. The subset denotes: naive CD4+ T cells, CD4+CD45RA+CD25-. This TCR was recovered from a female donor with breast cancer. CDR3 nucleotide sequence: TGTGCCAGCAGTTTAGGGACGGAGAACTATGGCTACACCTTC. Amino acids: CASSLGTENYGYTF.